This is a list of T cell receptor beta chains from one sample in a study of T cell changes during pregnancy in multiple sclerosis. Measured with immunoSEQ multiplex PCR; TCRdb has only the in-frame clones, and not every one. This sample has 55,000 to 65,000 clones, with 93% found just once. This specimen was peripheral blood, taken after pregnancy. These receptors came from a female donor with multiple sclerosis, enrolled in a pregnancy study. Each CDR3 is given with its conserved first and last residue. Each record gives: D gene, V gene, J gene, CDR3 DNA, CDR3 protein. A D gene is named only where the DNA matches it firmly.

TRBD2,TRBV11-3,TRBJ2-1,TGTGCCAGCAGCTTGTCTAGCGGGAGAATAGGTGAGCAGTTCTTC,CASSLSSGRIGEQFF
-,TRBV7-2,TRBJ1-2,TGTGCCAGCAGTTCCCAGGGGTCGGCTAACTATGGCTACACCTTC,CASSSQGSANYGYTF
TRBD1,TRBV19,TRBJ1-1,TGTGCCATTTCGCGTACAGGGGCTTCGAACACTGAAGCTTTCTTT,CAISRTGASNTEAFF
-,TRBV5-4,TRBJ2-2,TGTGCCAGCAGCTTGGGACAAGAGAACACCGGGGAGCTGTTTTTT,CASSLGQENTGELFF
-,TRBV28,TRBJ1-5,TGTGCCAGCAGTTTACTTTCCGGGGAAAATCAGCCCCAGCATTTT,CASSLLSGENQPQHF
TRBD1,TRBV19,TRBJ1-5,TGTGCCAGTAGTATCAACAGGGGGAGCAATCAGCCCCAGCATTTT,CASSINRGSNQPQHF
TRBD1,TRBV9,TRBJ2-7,TGTGCCAGCAGCGCCGCCGGGACAGGTGACTACGAGCAGTACTTC,CASSAAGTGDYEQYF
TRBD2,TRBV7-6,TRBJ2-5,TGTGCCAGCAGCTCGGGACTAGCTCAAGACTTC,CASSSGLAQDF
-,TRBV19,TRBJ2-1,TGTGCCAGTAGAGGGGCGGCATACAATGAGCAGTTCTTC,CASRGAAYNEQFF
-,TRBV11-1,TRBJ2-7,TGTGCCAGCAGCCGACAGACGGTAAGCTCCTACGAGCAGTACTTC,CASSRQTVSSYEQYF
-,TRBV9,TRBJ1-2,TGTGCCAGCAGCTCCCAGTTAGGAGCGGGTGGCTACACCTTC,CASSSQLGAGGYTF
-,TRBV5-6,TRBJ1-5,TGTGCCAGCAGCCCGGGGGGTTGGTATGAGGATCAGCCCCAGCATTTT,CASSPGGWYEDQPQHF
TRBD1,TRBV18,TRBJ2-3,TGTGCCAGCTCACCTAGGGACAGGGTCGTCACAGATACGCAGTATTTT,CASSPRDRVVTDTQYF
-,TRBV28,TRBJ1-2,TGTGCCAGCAGCCGTACCCAGGGGACCTATGGCTACACCTTC,CASSRTQGTYGYTF
TRBD1,TRBV19,TRBJ2-5,TGTGCCAGTAGTGGGACAGGGAGAGAGACCCAGTACTTC,CASSGTGRETQYF
TRBD1,TRBV28,TRBJ2-1,TGTGCCAGCAGGCCCGGGACAGGGGGCTACAATGAGCAGTTCTTC,CASRPGTGGYNEQFF
TRBD1,TRBV15,TRBJ1-5,TGTGCCACCAGCGGAACCGGACAGGGTTTGGGGGAGCCCCAGCATTTT,CATSGTGQGLGEPQHF
-,TRBV4-2,TRBJ2-4,TGTGCCAGCAGCCAAGAGTTCAGGGCCAAAAACATTCAGTACTTC,CASSQEFRAKNIQYF
-,TRBV27,TRBJ2-1,TGTGCCAGCAGTGCCAGGGGAGCTGAGCAGTTCTTC,CASSARGAEQFF
-,TRBV7-9,TRBJ1-5,TGTGCCAGCAGCTTATCGGGGTCCCCTCAGCCCCAGCATTTT,CASSLSGSPQPQHF
TRBD2,TRBV4-1,TRBJ2-1,TGCGCCAGCAGCCAAGGAGCGGGAGGTTACTACAATGAGCAGTTCTTC,CASSQGAGGYYNEQFF
-,TRBV27,TRBJ2-6,TGTGCCAGCAGCCGCTCTGGGGCCAACGTCCTGACTTTC,CASSRSGANVLTF
-,TRBV15,TRBJ2-7,TGTGCCACCAGCAGAGATCCCAATACGGGGCAGTACTTC,CATSRDPNTGQYF
TRBD1,TRBV6-6,TRBJ2-7,TGTGCCAGCAGTTACGGGACAGGACCCTACGAGCAGTACTTC,CASSYGTGPYEQYF
-,TRBV29-1,TRBJ2-5,TGCAGCGTTGCTGAGGGAAGGGAGACCCAGTACTTC,CSVAEGRETQYF
-,TRBV9,TRBJ2-2,TGTGCCAGCAGCCCCACGGACAAACTGAACACCGGGGAGCTGTTTTTT,CASSPTDKLNTGELFF
-,TRBV29-1,TRBJ1-1,TGCAGCGTTGAAGAGTTAGGAAGGGGTACTGAAGCTTTCTTT,CSVEELGRGTEAFF
TRBD1,TRBV5-6,TRBJ1-5,TGTGCCAGCAGCCAAGGACAGGAAAGCAATCAGCCCCAGCATTTT,CASSQGQESNQPQHF
-,TRBV7-6,TRBJ1-1,TGTGCCAGCAGCTTAGCGCGGGGATGGAACACTGAAGCTTTCTTT,CASSLARGWNTEAFF
-,TRBV5-1,TRBJ2-7,TGCGCCAGCAGCTTGTTGGCGGGAAATGTAGACGAGCAGTACTTC,CASSLLAGNVDEQYF